The clone carrying this T cell receptor beta chain has just a few counts. TRAV and TRBV primers primed cDNA for both TCRalpha and TCRbeta. TCR amplification ran 15 to 20 PCR cycles using constant-region and V-primer adapter primers. Via MiXCR, TCRdb re-called the reads, giving one row per CDR3 protein. The data contain about 10,000 distinct CDR3 sequences, less than 75% of them singletons. The germline V and J ends were trimmed by 7 bases and 0 bases, with 25 bases remaining between them. This CDR3 is built from 19 residues. Germline lookup yields CDR1 LNHDA and CDR2 SQIVND (reference sequence). These data belong to a study of low-dose radiotherapy and immunotherapy resistance in tumors. Looking at the study overall: Dosing of intravenous cyclophosphamide at 200 mg/m2 occurred every two weeks and took place one day prior to radiation and immunotherapy. Oral aspirin 300 mg was taken by patients daily for four cycles from cycle 1 day 1.

This sequence originates from a human donor with advanced metastatic prostate, ovarian, gallbladder or colorectal cancer (not recorded which). This table probably holds off-target reads from a library built for another chain. The chain couples TRBV19 to TRBJ1-5; TRBD1 is a possible D gene (6 bases). The CDR3 is CASTPPARGGAYSNQPQHF. The DNA of the CDR3 is TGTGCCAGTACCCCACCAGCCCGGGGGGGGGCATATAGCAATCAGCCCCAGCATTTT.